This T cell receptor beta chain comes out of a study of cytomegalovirus exposure and HLA in healthy donors. Assay: immunoSEQ multiplex PCR; the TCRdb copy retains only in-frame clones and omits some. Among roughly 60,000 clones listed, about 90% were seen once. Trimming left V 4 bases short and J 3 bases short, with 13 bases between. CDR1 and CDR2 from the germline V gene are SGHTA and FQGNSA. The CDR3 is 15 amino acids. This clonotype was obtained from a woman in her late teens or twenties in good health and CMV-seronegative. The chain recombines TRBV7-2 with TRBJ2-1; tentative D call: TRBD2 (6 bases). Sequenced sample: PBMCs. CDR3 sequence (DNA): TGTGCCAGCAGCTCCGATCGCGGGAACTACAATGAGCAGTTCTTC. Protein: CASSSDRGNYNEQFF.